This TCR beta chain was identified during a study of early T cells in non-severe SARS-CoV-2 infection. Study details: Bulk RNA isolated from unsorted whole blood underwent sequencing; chains were not paired.

V shed 5 bases and J shed 4 bases, with 11 bases lying between them. This CDR3 contains 13 residues. Germline CDR1 is DFQATT and CDR2 is SNEGSKA (reference sequence). One entry per CDR3 protein results from TCRdb running MiXCR on the 5' RACE reads. The sample records 85,000 to 90,000 distinct CDR3 sequences, about 15% being singletons. Sequencing was performed on whole blood. The rearrangement joins TRBV20-1 to TRBJ1-4; tentative D call: TRBD1 (6 bases). The sequence came from an adult who was a healthcare worker with PCR-confirmed SARS-CoV-2 infection or an uninfected control (not recorded which). This CDR3 is CSAEGGFNEKLFF. In DNA, the CDR3 is TGCAGTGCTGAGGGGGGGTTTAATGAAAAACTGTTTTTT.